One and the same sample provided the 19 T cell receptor beta chains below, sequenced in a study of siplizumab effects on memory and regulatory T cells (dated by TCRdb to the late 2010s). The receptor library was made with the immunoSEQ multiplex PCR assay. Drawn from immuneACCESS, this table holds only the in-frame rearrangements with V and J called that TCRdb kept. Clones are partly lost; checked studies trace under half to an unresolved V gene and leave the rest unexplained. Counted in this sample were 100,000 or so clones; nearly 95% of them appeared once. The top ten clonotypes cover more than 10% of the sample. The sequenced sample consisted of non-Treg CD4+ T cells sorted from blood. The sample's cell subset or site label, decoded: FACS-sorted unstimulated CD4+ non-regulatory T cells. These receptor sequences come from a human donor in good health.

V usage is TRBV11-1 and J usage is TRBJ2-1; possibly TRBD2 for D (6 bases). The CDR3 covers 16 residues. CDR1 is SGHAT and CDR2 is FQDESV in the germline V gene (reference sequence). V dropped 5 bases and J dropped 0 bases, with 14 bases sitting between them. The CDR3 sequence is CASSTGLSVSYNEQFF. The CDR3 DNA reads TGTGCCAGCAGCACCGGACTATCCGTCTCCTACAATGAGCAGTTCTTC.

The gene calls are TRBV5-6 and TRBJ2-7; 7 nucleotides line up with TRBD2. The CDR3 is 16 amino acids. Germline lookup yields CDR1 SGHDT and CDR2 YYEEEE. The V and J ends lost 4 bases and 0 bases, in that order; junction bases with no gene match: 10. The CDR3 DNA sequence: TGTGCCAGCAGCCCACTACTAGCGCTAAGCTCCTACGAGCAGTACTTC. It translates to CASSPLLALSSYEQYF.

The chain is built from TRBV5-1 and TRBJ1-1, with TRBD1 matching 9 bases. The CDR3 loop spans 14 amino acids. Germline trimming cut 4 bases from V and 0 bases from J; bases unmatched to any gene: 1. Germline CDR1 is SGHRS and CDR2 is YFSETQ. For the CDR3, the DNA is TGCGCCAGCAGCGGGGACAGGGTGAACACTGAAGCTTTCTTT. Its protein product is CASSGDRVNTEAFF.

With respect to this clone: The identical CDR3 is also encoded by other nucleotide sequences in the sample. The chain employs TRBV30 and TRBJ2-1; D unclear. Germline CDR1 is GTSNPN and CDR2 is SVGIG (reference sequence). V was clipped by 0 bases and J by 4 bases, with 10 bases between them. The CDR3 is 14 residues long. The CDR3 is CAWSVGHSYNEQFF. CDR3 DNA sequence: TGTGCCTGGAGTGTAGGTCACTCTTACAATGAGCAGTTCTTC.

This chain connects TRBV5-1 to TRBJ1-1, with TRBD1 as a possible D gene (5 bases). There are 15 residues in the CDR3. The germline V gene has CDR1 SGHRS and CDR2 YFSETQ. The ends were cut back, 4 bases at V and 2 bases at J, with 15 bases in the middle. The CDR3 is CASSKRDGDNTEAFF. The CDR3, as DNA: TGCGCCAGCAGCAAGCGGGACGGAGACAACACTGAAGCTTTCTTT.

The chain is built from TRBV15 and TRBJ2-7; the D is unclear. The CDR3 sequence is 14 residues long. Trimming stripped 5 bases from V and 3 bases from J, with 14 bases between. The germline CDR1 and CDR2 sequences are LNHNV and YYDKDF (reference sequence). The CDR3 spells CATSPLNVGYEQYF. Here the CDR3 DNA reads TGTGCCACCAGCCCCCTGAACGTCGGCTACGAGCAGTACTTC.

This clone has more than one count but fewer than ten. The chain has TRBV19 and TRBJ1-1, with a possible D match to TRBD1 (5 bases). Germline CDR1 LNHDA, CDR2 SQIVND (reference sequence). CDR3 size: 16 residues. V dropped 5 bases and J dropped 0 bases, with 16 bases sitting between them. CDR3 loop: CASSPPGRTMNTEAFF. The CDR3 coding sequence is TGTGCCAGTAGTCCACCGGGACGGACAATGAACACTGAAGCTTTCTTT.

V and J are TRBV9 and TRBJ2-3; the D gene is possibly TRBD2 (6 bases). The CDR3 loop spans 17 amino acids. V dropped 0 bases and J dropped 2 bases, with 16 bases sitting between them. Germline CDR1 is SGDLS and CDR2 is YYNGEE. The CDR3 DNA sequence: TGTGCCAGCAGCGTAGGGATGGGCGGGGTAAACACAGATACGCAGTATTTT. This codes for CASSVGMGGVNTDTQYF.

The rearrangement joins TRBV5-6 to TRBJ1-1; D is unclear. There are 13 residues in the CDR3. Trimming pared 6 bases from V and 1 base from J, leaving 10 bases between. Germline assignment: CDR1 SGHDT and CDR2 YYEEEE. CDR3 in DNA: TGTGCCAGCACCCGGGTTTCGAACACTGAAGCTTTCTTT. Translating it yields CASTRVSNTEAFF.

This clone appeared once. The chain recombines TRBV11-3 with TRBJ2-5; the D gene could be TRBD1 or TRBD2 (5 bases each). The CDR3 consists of 16 residues. Trimming took off 2 bases at V and 5 bases at J, with 18 bases between the two ends. CDR1 SGHNT and CDR2 YENEEA come from the germline V gene. In DNA, the CDR3 is TGTGCCAGCAGCTTATCCGGGACCGACGACCGGGAGACCCAGTACTTC. Its translation: CASSLSGTDDRETQYF.

Worth noting for this clone: The CDR3 ends on some other residue instead of the conserved phenylalanine or tryptophan, so this is likely a read error. No DNA is shown, since the ends of the CDR3 on it are uncertain; the CDR3 is the one TCRdb lists. The chain couples TRBV6-5 to TRBJ1-2. CDR1 is MNHEY, CDR2 SVGAGI, per germline. The CDR3 is 11 amino acids in total, end residues counted. The CDR3 here is CASSDGAGVDL.

This chain uses TRBV7-3 with TRBJ2-5; 12 bases agree with TRBD2. Trimming cost V 5 bases and J 5 bases; bases outside gene matches: 12. Germline CDR1 reads SGHTA; CDR2 reads FQGTGA. The CDR3 runs to 17 residues. The CDR3 region has the DNA TGTGCCAGCAGCCCTACCGCAAGGACTAGCGGGGAGGAGACCCAGTACTTC. Encoded protein: CASSPTARTSGEETQYF.

The chain is built from TRBV30 and TRBJ1-3; D perhaps matches TRBD1 (5 bases). Trimming shortened V by 0 bases and J by 4 bases, and 10 bases separated the two germline ends. Germline CDR1 is GTSNPN and CDR2 is SVGIG (reference sequence). The CDR3 covers 14 residues. The CDR3 sequence is CAWSVQAGGNTIYF. CDR3 bases: TGTGCCTGGAGTGTACAGGCAGGGGGAAACACCATATATTTT.

The chain joins TRBV7-2 to TRBJ2-7; TRBD2 matches at 8 bases. V shed 3 bases, J shed 4 bases, and the junction held 8 bases outside the gene matches. Germline V gives CDR1 SGHTA, CDR2 FQGNSA. CDR3 length equals 15 residues. In nucleotides, the CDR3 is TGTGCCAGCAGCTTTAGAGCGGGAGAATCGTACGAGCAGTACTTC. It codes for CASSFRAGESYEQYF.

The chain couples TRBV11-3 to TRBJ2-3, with no clear D. Germline V CDR1 and CDR2: SGHNT, YENEEA. Trimming cost V 0 bases and J 1 base, with 5 bases left between them. The CDR3 runs 14 residues. The CDR3 is CASSLDPRTDTQYF. The CDR3 DNA follows: TGTGCCAGCAGCTTAGATCCCCGCACAGATACGCAGTATTTT.

V is TRBV19 and J is TRBJ1-2; D is uncertain. CDR1 and CDR2 from the germline V gene are LNHDA and SQIVND (reference sequence). The CDR3 has 13 amino acids. V lost 3 bases to trimming and J lost 8 bases, with 13 bases between them. As DNA, the CDR3 is TGTGCCAGTAGTATGGACCGAATTGAGGGCTACACCTTC. The encoded protein is CASSMDRIEGYTF. Together with reference TRBV19 and TRBJ1-2, the CDR3 gives the full variable domain: DGGITQSPKYLFRKEGQNVTLSCEQNLNHDAMYWYRQDPGQGLRLIYYSQIVNDFQKGDIAEGYSVSREKKESFPLTVTSAQKNPTAFYLCASSMDRIEGYTFGSGTRLTVV.

This rearrangement joins TRBV5-1 to TRBJ1-4; D ambiguous. V shed 0 bases and J shed 0 bases, with 6 bases lying between them. Germline CDR1 SGHRS, CDR2 YFSETQ. This CDR3 region has 15 residues. For the CDR3, the DNA is TGCGCCAGCAGCTTGGGCTCAGCAACTAATGAAAAACTGTTTTTT. It is translated as CASSLGSATNEKLFF.

The chain uses TRBV7-2 and TRBJ2-3, with D tentatively TRBD1 or TRBD2 (5 bases each). This CDR3 spans 18 amino acids. V lost 1 base to trimming and J lost 1 base, with 18 bases between them. Germline values: CDR1 SGHTA, CDR2 FQGNSA. The chain's CDR3 is CASSLVFLVSGRTDTQYF. The DNA for the CDR3 is TGTGCCAGCAGCTTAGTTTTTTTAGTTTCGGGACGCACAGATACGCAGTATTTT.

The rearrangement links TRBV7-2 to TRBJ2-6; 9 bases agree with TRBD2. The junction had 8 bases not matched to a gene; V was cut back by 5 bases and J by 0 bases. The CDR3 runs 18 residues. Germline loops: CDR1 SGHTA, CDR2 FQGNSA. The CDR3 spells CASSPQAGGGSGANVLTF. CDR3 sequence (DNA): TGTGCCAGCAGCCCCCAAGCGGGAGGCGGCTCTGGGGCCAACGTCCTGACTTTC.